Presented here are 31 T cell receptor beta chains from one specimen sequenced in a study of tissue T cells after allogeneic stem cell transplantation. Time point in this sample: mouse harvest day 14 after allogeneic transplant. Tail vein injection delivered 10^7 T-cell-depleted bone marrow cells and 10^6 splenic CD5+ T cells. Profiling relied on immunoSEQ multiplex PCR, and the TCRdb table lists in-frame clones only, not all of them. The sample consists of several thousand clones, roughly a third of them appearing once. Sequencing input: skin. The receptors were gathered from a female BALB/c mouse given C57BL/6 T cells with graft-versus-host disease after an allogeneic hematopoietic cell transplant.

This clone was seen more than once but under ten times. Gene names are mouse gene names. The read stops 1 residue short of the end of the CDR3; the missing end is completed from the germline J gene. The rearrangement joins TRBV13-2 to TRBJ1-6; D possibly corresponds to TRBD1 (6 bases). TRBJ1-6 is an ORF; its function is uncertain. The CDR3 extends over 15 amino acids. The V gene's germline CDR1 is NNHNN and CDR2 SYGAGS (reference sequence). V gave up 2 bases and J gave up 2 bases, with 8 bases separating them. The CDR3 reads CASGEGGAYNSPLYF. The CDR3 DNA, read in part, is TGTGCCAGCGGTGAGGGGGGCGCCTATAATTCGCCCCTCTAC.

In the case of this clone: The gene symbols are mouse symbols. CDR3: CASSHRGSNERLFF. CDR3 bases read: TGTGCCAGCAGCCACAGGGGTTCCAACGAAAGATTATTT. The chain joins TRBV3 to TRBJ1-4; 7 bases are shared with TRBD1. Sequencing ends 1 residue short of the CDR3 end; the germline J gene provides the rest. Unmatched junction bases numbered 1, after V lost 5 bases and J lost 1 base. The CDR3 length is 14 residues. CDR1 SNHLY and CDR2 FYNGKV come from the germline V gene (reference sequence). Variable domain in full (rest from reference TRBV3 and TRBJ1-4): GPKVLQIPSHQIIDMGQMVTLNCDPVSNHLYFYWYKQILGQQMEFLVNFYNGKVMEKSKLFKDQFSVERPDGSYFTLKIQPTALEDSAVYFCASSHRGSNERLFFGHGTKLSVL.

Turning to this clone: The genes are named according to mouse. Sequencing ends 1 residue short of the CDR3 end; the germline J gene provides the rest. The chain recombines TRBV13-1 with TRBJ1-1, with D possibly TRBD1 on 5 matching bases. CDR1 NSHNY and CDR2 SYGAGN come from the germline V gene. This CDR3 spans 14 amino acids. Trimming pared 2 bases from V and 1 base from J, leaving 9 bases between. CDR3 sequence: CASSDAGINTEVFF. The part of the CDR3 DNA that was read is TGTGCCAGCAGTGACGCAGGGATAAACACAGAAGTCTTC.

A note on this clone: All gene names here are mouse names. The observed sequence ends 1 residue before the CDR3 terminus, with the missing tail filled in from the germline J gene. This sequence joins TRBV2 and TRBJ1-1; 8 nucleotides line up with TRBD1. The CDR3 is 16 residues long. Trimming took 1 base from V and 1 from J; bases not matched to a gene: 5. CDR1 LGHNA and CDR2 YSYQKL come from the germline V gene. CDR3 sequence reads: CASSQVPGGTNTEVFF. CDR3 bases read: TGTGCCAGCAGCCAAGTACCAGGGGGCACGAACACAGAAGTCTTC.

This clone was seen only a few times. Here the gene names and germline are mouse. The read terminates 1 residue before the CDR3 end, so the remaining end is supplied by the germline J gene. The rearrangement links TRBV26 to TRBJ2-7; 7 bases align to TRBD1. Germline loops: CDR1 KGHPV, CDR2 FQNQEV (reference sequence). CDR3 size: 13 residues. V shed 3 bases, J shed 4 bases, and the junction held 3 bases outside the gene matches. CDR3 DNA (partial): TGTGCCAGCAGTCTCCCCAGGGGGTATGAACAGTAC. Encoded protein: CASSLPRGYEQY. The whole CDR3 protein is CASSLPRGYEQYF.

On this clone itself: Genes here carry mouse names. The CDR3 region is CASAFSNERLFF. CDR3 bases read: TGTGCCAGCGCCTTTTCCAACGAAAGATTATTT. The chain recombines TRBV26 with TRBJ1-4; D unresolved. The read gets to within 1 residue of the CDR3 end, and the germline J gene fills in the rest. CDR3 length: 12 amino acids. Germline loops: CDR1 KGHPV, CDR2 FQNQEV (reference sequence). V dropped 8 bases and J dropped 0 bases, with 4 bases sitting between them. Looking up the rest from reference TRBV26 and TRBJ1-4 gives the full variable domain: NSKVIQTPRYLVKGQGQKAKMRCIPEKGHPVVFWYQQNKNNEFKFLINFQNQEVLQQIDMTEKRFSAECPSNSPCSLEIQSSEAGDSALYLCASAFSNERLFFGHGTKLSVL.

In its sample, this clone was seen a few times. Here the gene names and germline are mouse. The CDR3 goes on 1 residue after the read ends, and that part is filled in from the germline J gene. The rearrangement uses TRBV26 and TRBJ2-3; 9 nucleotides match TRBD2. CDR3 length: 16 residues. Germline assignment: CDR1 KGHPV and CDR2 FQNQEV (reference sequence). The ends lost 4 bases at V and 0 bases at J; junction bases unmatched: 5. The covered CDR3 bases are TGTGCCAGCAGTCCTCGACTGGGGGCTAGTGCAGAAACGCTGTAT. This encodes CASSPRLGASAETLY. The entire CDR3 reads CASSPRLGASAETLYF.

This clone appeared a single time. The gene symbols are mouse symbols. The read stops 1 residue short of the end of the CDR3; the missing end is completed from the germline J gene. V usage is TRBV12-2 and J usage is TRBJ2-1; 11 bases align to TRBD2. The CDR3 loop spans 16 amino acids. V trimming: 4 bases; J trimming: 1 base; junction bases outside the gene matches: 5. The germline gives CDR1 SGHLS, CDR2 HYDKME. The covered CDR3 bases are TGTGCCAGCTCCCTTGACTGGGGGGGAAACTATGCTGAGCAGTTC. Protein product: CASSLDWGGNYAEQF. The CDR3 as a whole reads CASSLDWGGNYAEQFF.

Concerning this clone itself: The gene names here belong to mouse. The read gets to within 1 residue of the CDR3 end, and the germline J gene fills in the rest. The chain joins TRBV3 to TRBJ1-4; TRBD1 might be the D (5 bases). V was cut by 5 bases and J by 0 bases, with 7 bases left in between. This CDR3 contains 14 residues. CDR1 is SNHLY and CDR2 is FYNGKV in the germline V gene (reference sequence). CDR3 DNA (partial): TGTGCCAGCAGCAGGACAATTTCCAACGAAAGATTATTT. Its protein is CASSRTISNERLF. The full CDR3 is CASSRTISNERLFF.

About this clone itself: Each gene name is a mouse one. The CDR3 is cut off 1 residue early in the read; its end comes from the germline J gene. The chain is built from TRBV3 and TRBJ2-4; 7 nucleotides match TRBD2. CDR3 length: 14 residues. The trim removed 4 bases at V and 6 bases at J, leaving 7 bases unmatched. CDR1 is SNHLY, CDR2 FYNGKV, per germline (reference sequence). The CDR3 protein is CASSSTGRLNTLYF. The sequenced part of the CDR3 DNA is TGTGCCAGCAGCTCGACTGGGAGGTTGAACACCTTGTAC.

Note on this clone: Germline and genes here are mouse. The CDR3 goes on 1 residue after the read ends, and that part is filled in from the germline J gene. The gene calls are TRBV29 and TRBJ2-7; perhaps TRBD2 as D (6 bases). The germline V gene encodes CDR1 MSHET and CDR2 SYDVDS. The CDR3 loop spans 13 amino acids. Trimming left V 4 bases short and J 0 bases short, with 7 bases between. The CDR3 protein is CASSWGDSYEQYF. The covered CDR3 bases are TGTGCTAGCAGTTGGGGGGACTCCTATGAACAGTAC.

This clone is labeled as medium-sized (0.01 to 0.1%). Any gene name here is a mouse gene name. The sequence runs out 1 residue before the end of the CDR3; the remainder is reconstructed from the germline J gene. The rearrangement uses TRBV13-2 and TRBJ1-4; perhaps TRBD1 as D (5 bases). Germline V lookup: CDR1 NNHNN, CDR2 SYGAGS (reference sequence). V shed 0 bases and J shed 4 bases, with 13 bases lying between them. The CDR3 is 16 residues long. The part of the CDR3 DNA that was read is TGTGCCAGCGGTGATGTTAGGCAGGGCGGCAACGAAAGATTATTT. Protein product: CASGDVRQGGNERLF. The entire CDR3 sequence reads CASGDVRQGGNERLFF.

On this clone: Gene names denote mouse genes. The read finishes 1 residue shy of the CDR3 end, and the germline J gene is used to complete it. The rearrangement links TRBV26 to TRBJ1-4; 9 nucleotides align to TRBD1. CDR1 and CDR2 from the germline V gene are KGHPV and FQNQEV (reference sequence). This CDR3 contains 14 residues. Trimming at V came to 6 bases and at J to 3 bases, leaving 2 bases not matched to a gene. The CDR3 DNA, read in part, is TGTGCCAGCAGGACAGGGGGTACCAACGAAAGATTATTT. It encodes CASRTGGTNERLF. The complete CDR3 sequence is CASRTGGTNERLFF. Based on the CDR3 plus reference TRBV26 and TRBJ1-4, the full variable domain is NSKVIQTPRYLVKGQGQKAKMRCIPEKGHPVVFWYQQNKNNEFKFLINFQNQEVLQQIDMTEKRFSAECPSNSPCSLEIQSSEAGDSALYLCASRTGGTNERLFFGHGTKLSVL.

This clone is medium-sized within its sample. Genes and germline come from the mouse. The CDR3 loop reads CASSPQGYNSPLYF. The sequenced CDR3 bases are TGTGCCAGCAGTCCGCAGGGGTATAATTCGCCCCTCTAC. The chain employs TRBV26 and TRBJ1-6, with a possible D match to TRBD1 (6 bases). Read coverage stops 1 residue before the CDR3 terminus; the germline J gene supplies the remainder. TRBJ1-6 is known as an ORF, though its function is uncertain. V was pared by 4 bases and J by 4 bases, with 8 bases between. Germline CDR1 is KGHPV and CDR2 is FQNQEV (reference sequence). The CDR3 has 14 amino acids.

A remark on this clone: The gene symbols are mouse symbols. The CDR3 extends 1 residue past the end of the read, so its final part is completed from the germline J gene. The rearrangement uses TRBV26 and TRBJ2-4, with 11 bases fitting TRBD1. Trimming removed 4 bases from V and 0 bases from J; junction bases left unmatched: 3. The length of the CDR3 is 16 residues. Germline V gene data show CDR1 as KGHPV and CDR2 as FQNQEV (reference sequence). CDR3 protein: CASSPGQGGSQNTLYF. Incomplete CDR3 DNA: TGTGCCAGCAGTCCGGGACAGGGGGGTAGTCAAAACACCTTGTAC. The variable domain in full, completed from reference TRBV26 and TRBJ2-4, reads NSKVIQTPRYLVKGQGQKAKMRCIPEKGHPVVFWYQQNKNNEFKFLINFQNQEVLQQIDMTEKRFSAECPSNSPCSLEIQSSEAGDSALYLCASSPGQGGSQNTLYFGAGTRLSVL.

About this clone: Mouse gene names and germline throughout. The CDR3 extends 1 residue past the end of the read, so its final part is completed from the germline J gene. The chain links TRBV26 to TRBJ1-2; D is uncertain. This CDR3 has 15 residues. V lost 1 base, J lost 0 bases, and 9 bases lay in between. Germline CDR1 KGHPV, CDR2 FQNQEV (reference sequence). CDR3 residues: CASSLFDIANSDYTF. The CDR3 DNA, read in part, is TGTGCCAGCAGTCTGTTCGACATTGCAAACTCCGACTACACC.

This clone was seen a few times. Mouse gene names and germline throughout. The read terminates 1 residue before the CDR3 end, so the remaining end is supplied by the germline J gene. The chain is built from TRBV26 and TRBJ2-7; 7 positions match TRBD1. Unmatched junction bases numbered 0, after V lost 4 bases and J lost 3 bases. The V gene's germline CDR1 is KGHPV and CDR2 FQNQEV (reference sequence). The CDR3 covers 12 residues. Partial CDR3 DNA: TGTGCCAGCAGTCGGGACAGCTATGAACAGTAC. It yields the protein CASSRDSYEQY. From start to end, the CDR3 is CASSRDSYEQYF. The variable domain in full, with the rest retrieved from reference TRBV26 and TRBJ2-7, is NSKVIQTPRYLVKGQGQKAKMRCIPEKGHPVVFWYQQNKNNEFKFLINFQNQEVLQQIDMTEKRFSAECPSNSPCSLEIQSSEAGDSALYLCASSRDSYEQYFGPGTRLTVL.

Notes on this clone: All gene names here are mouse names. The read stops 1 residue short of the end of the CDR3; the missing end is completed from the germline J gene. The J gene is TRBJ2-4, the V gene TRBV13-2; TRBD2 aligns across 10 bases. This CDR3 contains 14 residues. V dropped 2 bases and J dropped 4; count of bases not matched to a gene: 1. In germline, CDR1 is NNHNN, CDR2 SYGAGS (reference sequence). The sequenced CDR3 bases are TGTGCCAGCGGTGAGGGGACTGGGGAAAACACCTTGTAC. Protein product: CASGEGTGENTLY. The entire CDR3 protein is CASGEGTGENTLYF.

In its sample, this clone is medium-sized. Mouse germline and gene names are used. With the read ending 1 residue before the CDR3 end, the germline J gene is used to fill in that end. This chain joins TRBV5 and TRBJ2-7; no clear D gene. From germline, CDR1 is LGHNA and CDR2 YNLKQL (reference sequence). Trimming took 0 bases from V and 1 from J, leaving 7 bases between them. The CDR3 loop spans 14 amino acids. The CDR3 sequence: CASSQDEGSYEQYF. The covered CDR3 bases are TGTGCCAGCAGCCAAGATGAGGGTTCCTATGAACAGTAC.

Comments on this clone: Mouse gene names apply. The observed sequence ends 1 residue before the CDR3 terminus, with the missing tail filled in from the germline J gene. This chain joins TRBV23 and TRBJ1-4. Germline V gives CDR1 KGHTA, CDR2 FQNQQP. The CDR3 is 15 amino acids. The sequenced part of the CDR3 DNA is TGCTCCAGCAGTCAATGGGGGGACAACAACGAAAGATTATTT. Residues: CSSSQWGDNNERLF. The full CDR3 sequence reads CSSSQWGDNNERLFF.

Note on this clone: Gene names refer to mouse genes. This chain's CDR3 is CSSSQSGLGSQNTLYF. The sequenced CDR3 bases are TGCTCCAGCAGTCAATCGGGACTGGGGAGTCAAAACACCTTGTAC. The chain joins TRBV23 to TRBJ2-4; TRBD2, the table's D call, lacks a check against the DNA. Read coverage stops 1 residue before the CDR3 terminus; the germline J gene supplies the remainder. This CDR3 is built from 16 residues. Germline CDR1 is KGHTA and CDR2 is FQNQQP.

Concerning this clone: Genes and germline come from the mouse. The sequence runs out 1 residue before the end of the CDR3; the remainder is reconstructed from the germline J gene. V and J are TRBV26 and TRBJ2-4; no firm D call. The germline V gene has CDR1 KGHPV and CDR2 FQNQEV (reference sequence). The CDR3 covers 14 residues. V lost 7 bases and J lost 0, with 11 bases in between. The CDR3 bases that were read are TGTGCCAGCAACCCACACAAGAGTCAAAACACCTTGTAC. As protein: CASNPHKSQNTLY. The whole CDR3 reads CASNPHKSQNTLYF.

As to this clone: The genes are named according to mouse. The read terminates 1 residue ahead of where the CDR3 ends, so the germline J gene completes it. This sequence joins TRBV13-1 and TRBJ2-5, with D perhaps given as TRBD1 or TRBD2 (7 bases each). Germline CDR1 is NSHNY and CDR2 is SYGAGN. V dropped 0 bases and J dropped 2 bases, with 10 bases sitting between them. This CDR3 spans 15 amino acids. CDR3 sequence reads: CASSDAGGRQDTQYF. CDR3 bases read: TGTGCCAGCAGTGATGCAGGGGGGCGCCAAGACACCCAGTAC.

As concerns this clone: These gene names are mouse names. The CDR3 end is not reached by the read, which stops 1 residue before it; the germline J gene fills it in. The chain is built from TRBV26 and TRBJ1-2; TRBD1 matches 12 bases. Trimming removed 6 bases from V and 10 bases from J; junction bases left unmatched: 3. The germline V gene encodes CDR1 KGHPV and CDR2 FQNQEV (reference sequence). The length of the CDR3 is 12 residues. The sequenced CDR3 bases are TGTGCCAGCAGCCTGGGACAGGGGGCCTACACC. Translated: CASSLGQGAYT. The complete CDR3 reads CASSLGQGAYTF. Together with reference TRBV26 and TRBJ1-2, the CDR3 gives the full variable domain: NSKVIQTPRYLVKGQGQKAKMRCIPEKGHPVVFWYQQNKNNEFKFLINFQNQEVLQQIDMTEKRFSAECPSNSPCSLEIQSSEAGDSALYLCASSLGQGAYTFGSGTRLLVI.

Points on this clone: Gene names are mouse gene names. The read is 1 residue too short to cover the CDR3 end, so that end is filled in from the germline J gene. The V gene is TRBV26, the J gene TRBJ2-2; perhaps TRBD1 as D (7 bases). The CDR3 is 16 amino acids. V was cut by 3 bases and J by 0 bases, with 11 bases left in between. Germline V lookup: CDR1 KGHPV, CDR2 FQNQEV (reference sequence). The CDR3 loop reads CASSLWGQPNTGQLYF. The CDR3 bases that were read are TGTGCCAGCAGTCTCTGGGGACAGCCAAACACCGGGCAGCTCTAC. The whole variable domain, filled in from reference TRBV26 and TRBJ2-2, reads NSKVIQTPRYLVKGQGQKAKMRCIPEKGHPVVFWYQQNKNNEFKFLINFQNQEVLQQIDMTEKRFSAECPSNSPCSLEIQSSEAGDSALYLCASSLWGQPNTGQLYFGEGSKLTVL.

A note on this clone: The gene names given are mouse names. The CDR3 extends 1 residue past the end of the read, so its final part is completed from the germline J gene. The V gene is TRBV13-1, the J gene TRBJ1-1; a weak D match, TRBD1 (5 bases). The CDR3 has 13 residues. Germline assignment: CDR1 NSHNY and CDR2 SYGAGN. Trimming removed 4 bases from V and 7 bases from J, with 14 bases in between. This chain's CDR3 is CASSLRDPREVFF. Incomplete CDR3 DNA: TGTGCCAGCAGTCTCCGGGACCCCAGAGAAGTCTTC.

A few counts support this clone. Germline and genes: mouse. The missing CDR3 end, 1 residue past where the read stops, is filled in from the germline J gene. The chain employs TRBV3 and TRBJ1-3; D remains ambiguous. V was cut by 3 bases and J by 9 bases, with 3 bases left in between. CDR3 size: 10 residues. Germline V CDR1 and CDR2: SNHLY, FYNGKV (reference sequence). The CDR3 protein is CASSFGTLYF. CDR3 DNA (partial): TGTGCCAGCAGCTTCGGTACGCTCTAT.

As concerns this clone: Germline and genes: mouse. The sequence runs out 1 residue before the end of the CDR3; the remainder is reconstructed from the germline J gene. Additional DNA sequences in this sample encode the identical CDR3. The chain uses TRBV26 and TRBJ1-4, with D unclear. With 2 bases removed from V and 0 bases from J, the gap between germline ends came to 4 bases. Germline CDR1 reads KGHPV; CDR2 reads FQNQEV (reference sequence). This CDR3 is 14 amino acids long. This CDR3 reads CASSLTVSNERLFF. Partial CDR3 DNA: TGTGCCAGCAGTCTGACAGTTTCCAACGAAAGATTATTT.

By share, this clone counts as medium-sized (0.01 to 0.1%). The gene symbols are mouse symbols. Coverage ceases 1 residue before the CDR3 finishes, and the germline J gene fills in the end. The chain recombines TRBV23 with TRBJ2-3; the table's D call TRBD2 went unverified against the DNA. The CDR3 sequence is 15 residues long. Germline lookup yields CDR1 KGHTA and CDR2 FQNQQP. Incomplete CDR3 DNA: TGCTCCAGCAGTCAATCTGGGTTTAGTGCAGAAACGCTGTAT. Translation gives CSSSQSGFSAETLY. The CDR3 reads in full as CSSSQSGFSAETLYF.

This clone showed up just a few times. Gene names denote mouse genes. The CDR3 end is not reached by the read, which stops 1 residue before it; the germline J gene fills it in. The V and J genes are TRBV15 and TRBJ2-4, with unresolved D. This CDR3 is 10 amino acids long. From germline, CDR1 is SGHND and CDR2 FRSKSL. The germline V and J ends were trimmed by 6 bases and 3 bases, with 1 base remaining between them. CDR3 sequence reads: CASRQNTLYF. The part of the CDR3 DNA that was read is TGTGCCAGCAGGCAAAACACCTTGTAC.

This clone was observed a handful of times. The germline and genes are mouse ones. The read comes to an end 1 residue before the CDR3 does, leaving the germline J gene to fill in the end. The V and J genes are TRBV13-1 and TRBJ2-2, with 10 bases fitting TRBD1. Unmatched junction bases numbered 1, after V lost 3 bases and J lost 2 bases. Germline lookup yields CDR1 NSHNY and CDR2 SYGAGN. CDR3 length: 15 amino acids. The CDR3 sequence is CASSGDRGNTGQLYF. The CDR3 DNA, read in part, is TGTGCCAGCAGTGGGGACAGGGGTAACACCGGGCAGCTCTAC.